Each of the 18 T cell receptor beta chains below was sequenced from the same sample in a study of beta chain features in type 1 diabetes. Points from the study as a whole: Within each of all four CD4+ subsets, Type 1 diabetes patients had TCRB CDR3s that were moderately but significantly shorter.

The sequenced template was cDNA made from the entire isolated RNA. The protocol was immunoSEQ multiplex PCR, while the TCRdb copy is restricted to in-frame clones and leaves out a portion. The repertoire includes 150,000 to 200,000 clones, about 8.3% of them detected once, and approximately 0.54% sits in the top ten. Their antigens remain unidentified. Sequencing was carried out using central memory CD4+ T cells from blood. All receptors come from a young woman with type 1 diabetes.

The rearrangement uses TRBV5-1 and TRBJ2-1; TRBD2 aligns across 10 bases. Per the germline V gene, CDR1 is SGHRS and CDR2 is YFSETQ. The V gene end was trimmed by 3 bases and the J gene end by 9 bases; junction bases not matched to a gene: 9. This CDR3 is 15 amino acids long. CDR3 nucleotide sequence: TGCGCCAGCAGCTCAGGGCCTAGCGGGAGAAGTGAGCAGTTCTTC. This sequence encodes CASSSGPSGRSEQFF.

The CDR3 bases are TGCGCCAGCAGCTTGGAGGGGTCAAACGAGCAGTACTTC. Protein sequence: CASSLEGSNEQYF. The chain uses TRBV5-1 and TRBJ2-7; TRBD1 is a possible D gene (5 bases). The CDR3 is made up of 13 amino acids. V was pared by 0 bases and J by 5 bases, with 9 bases between. Germline CDR1 reads SGHRS; CDR2 reads YFSETQ.

Only a few counts were recorded for this clone. The chain uses TRBV7-9 and TRBJ2-7; the D is unclear. This CDR3 is 13 amino acids long. Per the germline V gene, CDR1 is SEHNR and CDR2 is FQNEAQ (reference sequence). V lost 5 bases and J 5 bases, leaving 13 bases between the germline ends. The chain's CDR3 is CASSKQPGNEQYF. The DNA of the CDR3 is TGTGCCAGCAGCAAACAACCAGGCAACGAGCAGTACTTC.

This clone was picked up a small number of times. The V gene is TRBV5-6, the J gene TRBJ1-1, with D possibly TRBD1 on 5 matching bases. Trimming shortened V by 0 bases and J by 3 bases, and 9 bases separated the two germline ends. Per the germline V gene, CDR1 is SGHDT and CDR2 is YYEEEE. The CDR3 sequence is 14 residues long. CDR3 protein: CASSLAGGHTEAFF. CDR3 bases: TGTGCCAGCAGCTTGGCCGGGGGTCACACTGAAGCTTTCTTT.

The CDR3 here is CASRPLRTGNQPQHF. CDR3 sequence (DNA): TGTGCCAGCAGACCCCTCCGGACAGGCAATCAGCCCCAGCATTTT. This chain connects TRBV6-1 to TRBJ1-5; D perhaps matches TRBD1 (6 bases). Germline V lookup: CDR1 MNHNS, CDR2 SASEGT. Trimming removed 6 bases from V and 2 bases from J, with 14 bases in between. The CDR3 extends over 15 amino acids.

The genes are TRBV15 and TRBJ1-1, with 9 nucleotides matching TRBD1. Losses at the gene ends were 5 bases for V and 8 bases for J; bases not matched to a gene: 6. Germline CDR1 is LNHNV and CDR2 is YYDKDF (reference sequence). The CDR3 consists of 13 residues. The CDR3 coding sequence is TGTGCCACCAGCGCAGACAGGGGGAGAGAAGCTTTCTTT. This encodes CATSADRGREAFF.

This clone was counted a few times. The chain has TRBV11-3 and TRBJ2-7; 10 bases are a match to TRBD2. After removal of 1 base from V and 6 bases from J, the junction contained 9 bases not matched to a gene. Germline CDR1 SGHNT, CDR2 YENEEA. CDR3 size: 16 residues. CDR3 sequence reads: CASSLAPGLARSEQYF. DNA for the CDR3: TGTGCCAGCAGCTTAGCCCCGGGACTAGCGAGATCCGAGCAGTACTTC.

This clone appeared a few times. This likely stems from a read error, as it lies one base from a far larger clone. Other DNA sequences of this sample code for an identical CDR3. The rearrangement uses TRBV7-9 and TRBJ2-7, with D maybe TRBD1 (5 bases). The CDR3 runs to 13 residues. Between the trimmed V and J ends, which lost 2 bases and 2 bases, there was a span of 7 bases. Germline V gene lookup returns CDR1 SEHNR and CDR2 FQNEAQ (reference sequence). CDR3 DNA: TGTGCCAGCAGCTTAACGACAGCCTACGAGCAGTACTTC. The encoded protein is CASSLTTAYEQYF.

This clone was seen a few times. J is TRBJ1-2 and V is TRBV5-1; a weak D match, TRBD1 (5 bases). The germline V gene encodes CDR1 SGHRS and CDR2 YFSETQ. V lost 4 bases, J lost 8 bases, and 15 bases lay in between. The length of the CDR3 is 13 residues. The CDR3 coding sequence is TGCGCCAGCAGCGTGATCCCACAGGCCGGCTACACCTTC. It encodes CASSVIPQAGYTF. The variable domain in full, completed from reference TRBV5-1 and TRBJ1-2, reads KAGVTQTPRYLIKTRGQQVTLSCSPISGHRSVSWYQQTPGQGLQFLFEYFSETQRNKGNFPGRFSGRQFSNSRSEMNVSTLELGDSALYLCASSVIPQAGYTFGSGTRLTVV.

This clone was recorded a few times. The gene calls are TRBV5-1 and TRBJ2-5; the match to TRBD1 covers 7 bases. The CDR3 is 14 amino acids. Per the germline V gene, CDR1 is SGHRS and CDR2 is YFSETQ. Unmatched junction bases numbered 5, after V lost 4 bases and J lost 2 bases. The CDR3 DNA follows: TGCGCCAGCAGCGACAGGGCTTTTCAAGAGACCCAGTACTTC. This codes for CASSDRAFQETQYF.

This chain uses TRBV7-3 with TRBJ2-4; TRBD1 matches 9 bases. The CDR3 has 14 residues. The V gene end was trimmed by 5 bases and the J gene end by 6 bases; junction bases not matched to a gene: 5. Germline CDR1 SGHTA, CDR2 FQGTGA. This chain's CDR3 is CASSPDRGGNIQYF. The CDR3 region has the DNA TGTGCCAGCAGCCCTGACAGGGGGGGAAACATTCAGTACTTC.

This sequence joins TRBV6-5 and TRBJ2-5; D remains unclear. Germline V gene sequence: CDR1 MNHEY, CDR2 SVGAGI. The CDR3 loop spans 11 amino acids. The V end lost 5 bases, the J end lost 2 bases, and 3 bases lay between the germline ends. Here the CDR3 reads CASSTQETQYF. In DNA form, the CDR3 reads TGTGCCAGCAGTACACAAGAGACCCAGTACTTC.

V gene TRBV4-3 combines with J gene TRBJ1-5; D is uncertain. Trimming stripped 3 bases from V and 2 bases from J, with 11 bases between. The V gene's germline CDR1 is LGHNA and CDR2 YSLEER. This CDR3 has 15 amino acids. CDR3 bases: TGCGCCAGCAGCCAGACACACCTCGGCAATCAGCCCCAGCATTTT. It is translated as CASSQTHLGNQPQHF.

The rearrangement joins TRBV6-1 to TRBJ2-7; no firm D call. V shed 2 bases and J shed 12 bases, with 11 bases lying between them. The CDR3 consists of 11 residues. CDR1 MNHNS and CDR2 SASEGT come from the germline V gene. The chain's CDR3 is CASSEHRGGYF. In DNA, the CDR3 is TGTGCCAGCAGTGAACACCGCGGTGGGTACTTC.

This clone was observed a handful of times. CDR3 nucleotide sequence: TGTGCCAGCAGCATACATCACGAGCAGTACTTC. It translates to CASSIHHEQYF. V is TRBV5-6 and J is TRBJ2-7; D gene ambiguous. The CDR3 has 11 amino acids. V gave up 4 bases and J gave up 5 bases, with 7 bases separating them. The V gene's germline CDR1 is SGHDT and CDR2 YYEEEE.

This clone was detected many times. The chain is built from TRBV18 and TRBJ2-7; a possible D gene is TRBD1 (5 bases). Germline CDR1 KGHSH, CDR2 LQKENI. Trimming removed 3 bases at V and 2 bases at J, with 11 bases between. This CDR3 has 14 amino acids. The CDR3 DNA follows: TGTGCCAGCTCACCGGACATAAAAACCTACGAGCAGTACTTC. Translation gives CASSPDIKTYEQYF.

This clone has just a few counts. This chain connects TRBV6-6 to TRBJ2-5, with 10 bases aligning to TRBD2. With 4 bases clipped from V and 5 bases from J, the junction kept 1 base outside the gene matches. The CDR3 length is 13 residues. The V gene's germline CDR1 is MNHNY and CDR2 SVGAGI (reference sequence). The CDR3 coding sequence is TGTGCCAGCAGTTCACTAGCGGGGGAGACCCAGTACTTC. Protein product: CASSSLAGETQYF.

The rearrangement links TRBV30 to TRBJ2-3, with 12 bases that match TRBD2. The V segment lost 2 bases and the J segment 11 bases; nucleotides outside the gene matches: 5. Germline CDR1 and CDR2: GTSNPN and SVGIG (reference sequence). CDR3 size: 13 residues. The DNA for the CDR3 is TGTGCCTGGAGTCCGGGACTAGCGGGTTTGCAGTATTTT. Its translation: CAWSPGLAGLQYF.